Below are 6 T cell receptor beta chains sequenced from a single sample in a study of T-cell reconstitution after alpha-beta-depleted transplantation in children. For TCRbeta, the library was prepared with unique molecular identifiers. TCRdb reprocessed the PCR reads with MiXCR, giving one entry per CDR3 protein. The sample lists 490,000 or so distinct CDR3 sequences, more than 9% occurring once. The input for sequencing was PBMCs, taken before TCRalphabeta/CD19-depleted stem cell transplant. The origin of the receptors is a child aged 2 to 15 with inherited bone marrow failure, due to receive a stem cell transplant.

This clonotype has at least ten counts. In DNA form, the CDR3 reads TGCAGTGCTAGAGCTCAGAACACCGGGGAGCTGTTTTTT. As protein: CSARAQNTGELFF. The chain joins TRBV20-1 to TRBJ2-2; D is undetermined. The germline V and J ends were trimmed by 1 base and 1 base, with 4 bases remaining between them. Germline values: CDR1 DFQATT, CDR2 SNEGSKA (reference sequence). The CDR3 sequence is 13 residues long.

This clonotype occurred many times. The chain combines TRBV7-2 with TRBJ2-2; D gene ambiguous. CDR1 is SGHTA, CDR2 FQGNSA, per germline. The CDR3 covers 17 residues. Trimming pared 0 bases from V and 2 bases from J, leaving 13 bases between. The CDR3 sequence: CASSLALLRDNTGELFF. Here the CDR3 DNA reads TGTGCCAGCAGCTTAGCGCTTCTCCGAGATAACACCGGGGAGCTGTTTTTT.

This clonotype came up a few times. This chain uses TRBV12-3 or TRBV12-4 with TRBJ1-2, with 9 bases matching TRBD1. V lost 2 bases to trimming and J lost 5 bases; unmatched junction nucleotides: 9. The CDR3 consists of 16 residues. CDR3 loop: CASSLRGTGKKYGYTF. The CDR3 bases are TGTGCCAGCAGTTTAAGGGGGACAGGGAAGAAGTATGGCTACACCTTC.

This clonotype was seen repeatedly, ten times or more. The rearrangement joins TRBV29-1 to TRBJ2-7; a possible D gene is TRBD2 (6 bases). Germline loops: CDR1 SQVTM, CDR2 ANQGSEA. V was cut by 3 bases and J by 5 bases, with 11 bases left in between. The CDR3 has 12 amino acids. In DNA, the CDR3 is TGCAGCGTTGAGGGCAGGGAGGACGAGCAGTACTTC. Translation gives CSVEGREDEQYF.

The chain uses TRBV12-3 or TRBV12-4 and TRBJ2-5, with D perhaps matching TRBD1 (5 bases). This CDR3 has 16 residues. V lost 2 bases and J 5 bases, leaving 18 bases between the germline ends. The CDR3 here is CASSLSSRVTKETQYF. The CDR3 coding sequence is TGTGCCAGCAGTTTAAGTTCCAGGGTAACTAAGGAGACCCAGTACTTC.

This clonotype occurred a few times. This chain connects TRBV27 to TRBJ2-5, with 8 nucleotides matching TRBD2. CDR3 length: 17 amino acids. Germline V lookup: CDR1 MNHEY, CDR2 SMNVEV (reference sequence). After removal of 2 bases from V and 3 bases from J, the junction contained 11 bases not matched to a gene. CDR3 in amino acids: CASSLVGGDPPKETQYF. The CDR3 nucleotides read TGTGCCAGCAGTTTAGTCGGGGGGGATCCACCAAAAGAGACCCAGTACTTC.